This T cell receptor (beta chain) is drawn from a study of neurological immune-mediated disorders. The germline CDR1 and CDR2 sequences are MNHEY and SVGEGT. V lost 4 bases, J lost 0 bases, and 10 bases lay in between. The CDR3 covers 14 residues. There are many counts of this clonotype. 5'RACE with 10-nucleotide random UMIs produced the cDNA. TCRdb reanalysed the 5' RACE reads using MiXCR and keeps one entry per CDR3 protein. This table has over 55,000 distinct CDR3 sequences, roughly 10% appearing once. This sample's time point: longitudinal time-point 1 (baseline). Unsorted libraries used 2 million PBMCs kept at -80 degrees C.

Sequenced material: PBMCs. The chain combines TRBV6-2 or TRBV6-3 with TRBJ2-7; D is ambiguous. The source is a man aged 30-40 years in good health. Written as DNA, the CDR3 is TGTGCCAGCAGTTGGACCGGCAGCTCCTACGAGCAGTACTTC. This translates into CASSWTGSSYEQYF.